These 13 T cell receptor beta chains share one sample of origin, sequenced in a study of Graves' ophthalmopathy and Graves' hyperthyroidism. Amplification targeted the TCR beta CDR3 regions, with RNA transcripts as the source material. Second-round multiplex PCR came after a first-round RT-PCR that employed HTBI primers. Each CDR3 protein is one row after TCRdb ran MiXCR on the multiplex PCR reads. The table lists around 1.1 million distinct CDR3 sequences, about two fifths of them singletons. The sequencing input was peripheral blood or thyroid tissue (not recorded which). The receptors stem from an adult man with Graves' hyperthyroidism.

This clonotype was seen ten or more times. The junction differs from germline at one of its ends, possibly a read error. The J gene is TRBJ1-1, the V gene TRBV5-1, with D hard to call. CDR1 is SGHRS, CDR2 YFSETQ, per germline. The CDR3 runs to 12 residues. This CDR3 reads CASSYKNTEAFF. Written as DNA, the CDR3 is TGTGCCAGCAGTTACAAAAACACTGAAGCTTTCTTT.

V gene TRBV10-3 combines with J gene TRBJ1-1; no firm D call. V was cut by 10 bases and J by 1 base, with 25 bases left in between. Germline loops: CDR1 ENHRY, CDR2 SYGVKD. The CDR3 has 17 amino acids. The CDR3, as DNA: TGTGCCAGCAGACCCTCCGGGGTGGTTAGATCGAACACTGAAGCTTTCTTT. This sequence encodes CASRPSGVVRSNTEAFF.

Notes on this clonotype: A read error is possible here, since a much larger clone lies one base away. CDR3 coding DNA: TGTGCCGGCAGTCAAGAAGGGACAGGGGGCCAGCCCCAGCATTTT. Its translation is CAGSQEGTGGQPQHF. The J gene is TRBJ1-5, the V gene TRBV11-2; 12 bases match TRBD1. The germline V gene encodes CDR1 SGHAT and CDR2 FQNNGV. CDR3 length equals 15 residues.

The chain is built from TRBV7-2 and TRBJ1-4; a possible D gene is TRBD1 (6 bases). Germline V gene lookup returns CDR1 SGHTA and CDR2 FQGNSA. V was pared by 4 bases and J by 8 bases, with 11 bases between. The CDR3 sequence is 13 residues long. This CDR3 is CASSSQGWEKLFF. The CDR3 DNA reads TGTGCCAGCAGCTCACAGGGTTGGGAAAAACTGTTTTTT.

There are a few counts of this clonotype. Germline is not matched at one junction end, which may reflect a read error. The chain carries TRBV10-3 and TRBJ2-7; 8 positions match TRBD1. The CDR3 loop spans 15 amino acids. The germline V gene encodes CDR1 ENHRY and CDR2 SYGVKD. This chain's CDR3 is CASSERRQGLNEQYF. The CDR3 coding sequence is TGTGCCAGCAGTGAGAGGAGACAGGGGTTAAACGAGCAGTACTTC.

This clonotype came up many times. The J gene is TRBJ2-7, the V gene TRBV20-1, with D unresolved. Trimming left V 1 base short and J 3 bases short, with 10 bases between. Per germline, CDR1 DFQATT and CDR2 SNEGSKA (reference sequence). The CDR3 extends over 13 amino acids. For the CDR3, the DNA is TGCAGTGCTAGAGTAGGGAACGTCTACGAGCAGTACTTC. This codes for CSARVGNVYEQYF.

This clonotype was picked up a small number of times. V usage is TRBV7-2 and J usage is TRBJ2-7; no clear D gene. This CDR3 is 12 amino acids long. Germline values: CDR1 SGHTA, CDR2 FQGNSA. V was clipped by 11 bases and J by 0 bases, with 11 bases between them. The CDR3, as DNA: TGTGCCTGGCAGTTAAGCTCCTACGAGCAGTACTTC. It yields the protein CAWQLSSYEQYF.

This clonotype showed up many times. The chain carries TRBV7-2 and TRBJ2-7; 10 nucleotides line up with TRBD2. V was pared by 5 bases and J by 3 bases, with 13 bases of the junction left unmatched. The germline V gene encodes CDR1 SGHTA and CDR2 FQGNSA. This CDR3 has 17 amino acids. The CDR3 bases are TGTGCCAGCAGCCGTCGATCCGGGACTAGCGTCCGCTACGAGCAGTACTTC. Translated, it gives CASSRRSGTSVRYEQYF.

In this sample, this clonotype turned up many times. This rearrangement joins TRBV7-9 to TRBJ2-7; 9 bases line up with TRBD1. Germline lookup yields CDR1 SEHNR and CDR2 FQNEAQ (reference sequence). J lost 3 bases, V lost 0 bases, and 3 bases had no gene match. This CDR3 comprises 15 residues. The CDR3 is CASSLAQGQGYEQYF. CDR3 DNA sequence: TGTGCCAGCAGCTTAGCGCAGGGACAGGGCTACGAGCAGTACTTC.

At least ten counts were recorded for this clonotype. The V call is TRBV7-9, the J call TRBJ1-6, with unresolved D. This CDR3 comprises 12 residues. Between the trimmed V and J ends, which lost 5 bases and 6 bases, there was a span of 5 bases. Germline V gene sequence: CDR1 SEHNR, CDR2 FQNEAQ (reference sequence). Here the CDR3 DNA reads TGTGCCAGCAGCCTGAGTAATTCACCCCTCCACTTT. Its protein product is CASSLSNSPLHF.

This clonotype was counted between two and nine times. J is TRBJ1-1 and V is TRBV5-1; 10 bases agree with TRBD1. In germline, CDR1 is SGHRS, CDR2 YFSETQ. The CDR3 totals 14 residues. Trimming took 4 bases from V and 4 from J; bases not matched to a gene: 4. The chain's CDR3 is CASSNGQGGTEAFF. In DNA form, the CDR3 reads TGCGCCAGCAGCAACGGACAGGGGGGCACTGAAGCTTTCTTT.

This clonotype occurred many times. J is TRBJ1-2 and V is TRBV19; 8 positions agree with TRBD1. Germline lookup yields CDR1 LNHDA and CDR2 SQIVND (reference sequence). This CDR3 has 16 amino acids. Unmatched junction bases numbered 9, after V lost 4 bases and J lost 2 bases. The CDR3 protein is CASSTHRDRPNYGYTF. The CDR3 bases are TGTGCCAGTAGTACCCACAGGGACAGGCCGAACTATGGCTACACCTTC.

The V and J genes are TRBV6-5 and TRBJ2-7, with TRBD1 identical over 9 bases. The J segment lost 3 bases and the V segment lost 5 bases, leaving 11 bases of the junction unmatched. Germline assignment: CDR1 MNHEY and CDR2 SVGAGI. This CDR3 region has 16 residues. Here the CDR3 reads CASSLNRDRAHYEQYF. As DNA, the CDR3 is TGTGCCAGCAGTCTCAACCGGGACAGGGCCCACTACGAGCAGTACTTC.